The 6 T cell receptor beta chains given below trace back to one sample, sequenced in a study of shared clonotypes between healthy human individuals. Produced via immunoSEQ multiplex PCR; TCRdb's table is partial and in-frame only. Here the sample spans 450,000 to 500,000 clones, over 70% being singletons. The source material was PBMCs. The origin of the receptors is a woman in her thirties or forties in good health. Some clones in this sample may be carry-over from other donors' samples.

The chain couples TRBV5-5 to TRBJ2-7; 8 bases are shared with TRBD1. Trimming at V came to 0 bases and at J to 6 bases, leaving 8 bases not matched to a gene. The CDR3 totals 15 residues. Per the germline V gene, CDR1 is SGHKS and CDR2 is YYEKEE (reference sequence). The CDR3 nucleotides read TGTGCCAGCAGCTTGGTGCTGGGACAGGAGGCCGAGCAGTACTTC. Its protein product is CASSLVLGQEAEQYF.

The chain uses TRBV7-3 and TRBJ2-2; no reliable D call. V was pared by 1 base and J by 2 bases, with 5 bases between. CDR3 length: 14 residues. In germline, CDR1 is SGHTA, CDR2 FQGTGA. CDR3 amino acids: CASSLSVNTGELFF. The CDR3 region has the DNA TGTGCCAGCAGCTTAAGTGTCAACACCGGGGAGCTGTTTTTT.

With regard to this clone: An end of the junction differs from the germline gene, which may be a read error. J is TRBJ2-7 and V is TRBV10-2; D tentatively fits TRBD1 or TRBD2 (5 bases each). This CDR3 has 15 amino acids. Per the germline V gene, CDR1 is WSHSY and CDR2 is SAAADI. For the CDR3, the DNA is TGCGCCAGCGGGGGAATTTGTGGAAACTCCTACGAGCGGTACTTC. It codes for CASGGICGNSYERYF.

The CDR3 DNA follows: TGTGCCAGCTCACCAAGGGACGATCAGCCCCAGCATTTT. It yields the protein CASSPRDDQPQHF. The gene calls are TRBV18 and TRBJ1-5; a weak D match, TRBD1 (5 bases). Germline V gives CDR1 KGHSH, CDR2 LQKENI. V was clipped by 2 bases and J by 5 bases, with 7 bases between them. There are 13 residues in the CDR3.

In the case of this clone: Since a far larger clone is one base different, this is likely a read error. The J gene is TRBJ1-4, the V gene TRBV27; D unresolved. Germline-derived CDR1 and CDR2 are MNHEY and SMNVEV (reference sequence). Trimming removed 3 bases at V and 8 bases at J, with 13 bases between. The CDR3 loop spans 14 amino acids. The CDR3 loop reads CASSFNGHVEKLFF. In DNA, the CDR3 is TGTGCCAGCAGTTTTAACGGGCACGTGGAAAAACTGTTTTTT.

V and J are TRBV18 and TRBJ2-7; 11 nucleotides agree with TRBD1. The CDR3 loop spans 15 amino acids. Germline V lookup: CDR1 KGHSH, CDR2 LQKENI. The V segment lost 4 bases and the J segment 5 bases; nucleotides outside the gene matches: 7. DNA for the CDR3: TGTGCCAGCTCACTGGGGACAGGGGGTATCAACGAGCAGTACTTC. Translating gives CASSLGTGGINEQYF.